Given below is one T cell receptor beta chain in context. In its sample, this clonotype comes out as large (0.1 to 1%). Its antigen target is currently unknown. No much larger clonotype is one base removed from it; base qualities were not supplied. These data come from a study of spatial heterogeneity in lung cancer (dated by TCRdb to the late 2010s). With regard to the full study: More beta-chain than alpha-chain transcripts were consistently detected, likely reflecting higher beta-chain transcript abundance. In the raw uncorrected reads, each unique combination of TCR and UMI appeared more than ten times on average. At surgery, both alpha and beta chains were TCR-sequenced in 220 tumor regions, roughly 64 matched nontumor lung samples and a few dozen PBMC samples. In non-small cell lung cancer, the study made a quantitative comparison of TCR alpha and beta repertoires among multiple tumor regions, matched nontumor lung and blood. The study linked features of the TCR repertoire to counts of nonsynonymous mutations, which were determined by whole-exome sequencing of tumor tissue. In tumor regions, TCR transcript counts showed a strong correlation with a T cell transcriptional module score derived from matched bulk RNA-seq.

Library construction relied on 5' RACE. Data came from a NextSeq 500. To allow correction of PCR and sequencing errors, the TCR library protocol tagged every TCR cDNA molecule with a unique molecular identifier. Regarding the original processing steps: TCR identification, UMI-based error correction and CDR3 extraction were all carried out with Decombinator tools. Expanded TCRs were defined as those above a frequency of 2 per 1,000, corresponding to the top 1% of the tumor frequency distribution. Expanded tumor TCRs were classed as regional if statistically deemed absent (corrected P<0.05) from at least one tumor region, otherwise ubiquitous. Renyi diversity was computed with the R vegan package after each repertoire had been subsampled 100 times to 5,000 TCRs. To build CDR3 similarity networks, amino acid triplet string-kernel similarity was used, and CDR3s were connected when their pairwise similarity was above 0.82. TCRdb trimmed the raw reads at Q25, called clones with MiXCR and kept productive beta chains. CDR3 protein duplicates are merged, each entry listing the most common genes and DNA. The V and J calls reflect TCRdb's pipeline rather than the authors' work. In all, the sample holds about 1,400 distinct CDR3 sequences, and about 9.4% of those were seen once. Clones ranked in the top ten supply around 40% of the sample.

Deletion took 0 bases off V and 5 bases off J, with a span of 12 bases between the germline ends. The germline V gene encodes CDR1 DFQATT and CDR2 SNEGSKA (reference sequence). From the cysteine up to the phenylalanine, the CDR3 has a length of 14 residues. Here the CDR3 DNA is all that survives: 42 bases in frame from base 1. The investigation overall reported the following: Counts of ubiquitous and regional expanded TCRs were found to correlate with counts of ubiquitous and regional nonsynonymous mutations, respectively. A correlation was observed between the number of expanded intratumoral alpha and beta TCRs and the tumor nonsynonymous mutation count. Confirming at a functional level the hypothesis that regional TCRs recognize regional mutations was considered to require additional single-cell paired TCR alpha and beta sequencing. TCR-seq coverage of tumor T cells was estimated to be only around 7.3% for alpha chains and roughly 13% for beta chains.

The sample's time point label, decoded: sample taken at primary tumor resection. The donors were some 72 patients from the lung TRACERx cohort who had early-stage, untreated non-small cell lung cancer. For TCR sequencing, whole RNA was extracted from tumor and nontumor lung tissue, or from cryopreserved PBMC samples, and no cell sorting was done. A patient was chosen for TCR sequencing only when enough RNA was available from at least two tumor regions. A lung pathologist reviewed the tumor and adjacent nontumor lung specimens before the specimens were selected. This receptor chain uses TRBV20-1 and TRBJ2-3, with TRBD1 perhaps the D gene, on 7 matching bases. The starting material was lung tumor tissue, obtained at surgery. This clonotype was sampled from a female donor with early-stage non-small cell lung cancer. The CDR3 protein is CSARDFQGGDTQYF. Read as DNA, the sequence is TGCAGTGCTAGAGATTTCCAGGGGGGAGATACGCAGTATTTT.